Listed below are T cell receptor beta chains from one sample, sequenced in a study of OX40 agonist ivuxolimab in advanced cancers. TCRdb's table, derived via immunoSEQ multiplex PCR, lists solely in-frame clones and lacks some. The sample has about 52,000 clones; 90% to 95% are singletons. Sequences were derived from CD4+ or CD8+ T cells sorted from blood, sampled in a trial of the OX40 agonist ivuxolimab. The receptors shown here come from an adult with an advanced solid tumor such as melanoma, head and neck, liver or kidney cancer. CDR3s include the opening cysteine and the closing phenylalanine or tryptophan. A D gene is named only where the DNA matches it firmly.

D: .
V: TRBV13
J: TRBJ2-7
DNA: TGTGCCAGCAGCCAGAGCGGGTGGGTTTCCTACGAGCAGTACTTC
CDR3: CASSQSGWVSYEQYF

D: TRBD1
V: TRBV7-9
J: TRBJ2-3
DNA: TGTGCCAGCAGCCCTCCGAGGGGGCACACAGATACGCAGTATTTT
CDR3: CASSPPRGHTDTQYF

D: .
V: TRBV10-1
J: TRBJ2-7
DNA: TGCGCCAGCAGCAGGGGACGAGGTGGGGGCTTCGGGTACGAGCAGTACTTC
CDR3: CASSRGRGGGFGYEQYF

D: TRBD2
V: TRBV5-6
J: TRBJ2-1
DNA: TGTGCCAGCAGCTTACCGGGACTAGCCCCTTTTACCAATGAGCAGTTCTTC
CDR3: CASSLPGLAPFTNEQFF

D: TRBD1
V: TRBV29-1
J: TRBJ2-7
DNA: TGCAGCGTTGTTCTCTGGGACAGGGGCCCGATGACTAGTCCCTACGAGCAGTACTTC
CDR3: CSVVLWDRGPMTSPYEQYF

D: .
V: TRBV11-2
J: TRBJ2-3
DNA: TGTGCCAGCAGCTTAAGTGTTGAGGAGACAGATACGCAGTATTTT
CDR3: CASSLSVEETDTQYF

D: .
V: TRBV10-2
J: TRBJ2-7
DNA: TGCGCCAGCAGTGAGTTCACGGACTTATACGAGCAGTACTTC
CDR3: CASSEFTDLYEQYF

D: TRBD2
V: TRBV19
J: TRBJ2-2
DNA: TGTGCCAGTAGGGCGGGAGAGAACACCGGGGAGCTGTTTTTT
CDR3: CASRAGENTGELFF

D: .
V: TRBV7-3
J: TRBJ2-2
DNA: TGTGCCAGCAGCCAAGGGTTGGTCGACACCGGGGAGCTGTTTTTT
CDR3: CASSQGLVDTGELFF

D: .
V: TRBV5-6
J: TRBJ2-7
DNA: TGTGCCAGCAGCTTGGAACAATCTTACGAGCAGTACTTC
CDR3: CASSLEQSYEQYF

D: .
V: TRBV7-2
J: TRBJ2-4
DNA: TGTGCCAGCAGCTCCCCTTCGTGGGAGGTAGCCAAAAACATTCAGTACTTC
CDR3: CASSSPSWEVAKNIQYF

D: TRBD2
V: TRBV9
J: TRBJ2-7
DNA: TGTGCCAGCAGCGCCCGACTAGCGGGAATTGGCGAGCAGTACTTC
CDR3: CASSARLAGIGEQYF

D: .
V: TRBV5-6
J: TRBJ2-5
DNA: TGTGCCAGCAGCTTCTTAGAGACCCAGTACTTC
CDR3: CASSFLETQYF

D: .
V: TRBV7-9
J: TRBJ2-2
DNA: TGTGCCGGGGGCCTTAGCGTAGGACTCGTAACCGGGGAGCTGTTTTTT
CDR3: CAGGLSVGLVTGELFF

D: .
V: TRBV5-8
J: TRBJ2-7
DNA: TGTGCCAGCAGTGACCGAGGTGTCCACGAGCAGTACTTC
CDR3: CASSDRGVHEQYF